This TCR beta chain was recovered during a study of chemoradiotherapy in HPV16-positive cancers. The CDR3 covers 16 residues. CDR1 LGHNA and CDR2 YSLEER come from the germline V gene. J gave up 4 bases and V 1 base, and 8 bases lay outside the gene matches. Produced via immunoSEQ multiplex PCR; TCRdb's table is partial and in-frame only. The data show around 2,800 clones, with 83% seen just once and around 3% held by the top ten. The sequence derives from a human donor with HPV-associated anogenital cancer. The chain joins TRBV4-3 to TRBJ2-3; 7 positions agree with TRBD2. The sample here was tumor tissue, taken from a patient who underwent chemoradiotherapy. CDR3 nucleotides: TGCGCCAGCAGCCAAGGACTAGCCAGGTCCGCAGATACGCAGTATTTT. Protein product: CASSQGLARSADTQYF.